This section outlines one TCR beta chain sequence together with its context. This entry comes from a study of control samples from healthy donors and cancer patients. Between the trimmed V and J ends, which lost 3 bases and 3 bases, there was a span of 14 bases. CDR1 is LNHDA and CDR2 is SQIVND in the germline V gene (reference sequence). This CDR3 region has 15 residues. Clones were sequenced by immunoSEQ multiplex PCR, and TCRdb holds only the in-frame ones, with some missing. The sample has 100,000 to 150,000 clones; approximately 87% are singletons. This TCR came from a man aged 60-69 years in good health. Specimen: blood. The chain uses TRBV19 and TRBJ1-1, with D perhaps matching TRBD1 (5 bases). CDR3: CASSIQGTRDTEAFF. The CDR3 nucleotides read TGTGCCAGTAGTATTCAGGGAACAAGGGACACTGAAGCTTTCTTT.